These T cell receptor beta chains were read from a single sample in a study of OX40 agonist ivuxolimab in advanced cancers. Repertoires were generated with immunoSEQ multiplex PCR, while TCRdb's copy carries only in-frame clones and drops some. The profile covers about 50,000 clones, with approximately 84% appearing a single time and about 13% taken by the ten largest. The sequencing here drew on CD4+ or CD8+ T cells sorted from blood, taken in a trial of the OX40 agonist ivuxolimab. These TCRs come from an adult with an advanced solid tumor such as melanoma, head and neck, liver or kidney cancer. Each CDR3 is given without its conserved first and last residue. The order of the fields is V gene, J gene, CDR3 protein.

>TRBV5-6|TRBJ2-3
ASSSLSTDTQY
>TRBV30|TRBJ2-7
AWSVPGPLREQY
>TRBV7-9|TRBJ2-1
ASSLGGRSSYNEQF
>TRBV6-1|TRBJ2-2
ASSEGGGSGTGELF
>TRBV10-3|TRBJ2-5
AISAEGGETQY
>TRBV6-1|TRBJ1-1
ASSEGRTGLRMNTEAF
>TRBV19|TRBJ2-7
ASSLQAGGRYEQY
>TRBV10-3|TRBJ1-6
AIGGGYNSPLH
>TRBV2|TRBJ2-5
ASSRRGGRGSETQY
>TRBV6-1|TRBJ1-6
ASSQGPGERGSPLH
>TRBV7-7|TRBJ2-1
ASSFRAGTYNEQF
>TRBV5-1|TRBJ2-7
ASSSDSYYEQY
>TRBV5-1|TRBJ2-5
ASSNSGTEETQY